This record covers a single TCR beta chain. Antigen unknown. Since the CDR3 does not end with the conserved phenylalanine or tryptophan, this likely comes from a read error. No DNA is shown, since the ends of the CDR3 on it are uncertain; the CDR3 is the one TCRdb lists. The entry originates in a study of T cells in Graves' hyperthyroidism and ophthalmopathy. The study, taken as a whole, reports: Most clonotypes that expanded in the thyroid above 0.001 also showed up in blood. Median prediction lead before ophthalmopathy onset was around 7 months with the model.

With termini counted, the CDR3 has 13 amino acids. Germline loops: CDR1 KGHSH, CDR2 LQKENI. The TCR beta CDR3 regions underwent amplification using RNA transcripts as the source. Initially, a first-round RT-PCR of the TCR CDR3 employed the HTBI primer set. Each CDR3 protein is one row after TCRdb ran MiXCR on the multiplex PCR reads. The sample records more than 550,000 distinct CDR3 sequences, roughly 17% being singletons. The sequence was obtained from a middle-aged man with Graves' hyperthyroidism. J is TRBJ1-2 and V is TRBV18; TRBD1, as called in the table, went unchecked against the DNA. The sequencing input was blood. CDR3 in amino acids: CASSPSRDSGCTV.